This T cell receptor beta chain was observed in a study of CD8+CD57+ T cells in acquired aplastic anemia. About the research overall: Sorted CD4+ plus CD8+ cells gave DNA averaging roughly 3 ug.

Findings and limits, study-wide: Any difference that existed in CD8+ Simpson's diversity between patients and controls was not significant.

Profiling that covered TCR beta VDJ and CDR3 relied on genomic DNA as its template. TCRdb re-called the reads through MiXCR, storing one row per CDR3 protein. The repertoire holds approximately 130,000 distinct CDR3 sequences, roughly 55% seen once, with 25% to 30% in the top ten. Notes on this clonotype: Its antigen remains unidentified.

Patients sequenced had flow cytometry evidence of CD8+CD57+ cell expansion. Blood samples were obtained from patients who had received no prior therapy. Sequencing was carried out using sorted CD4+, CD8+, or CD8+CD57+ T cells (not recorded which) from PBMCs. This TCR was recovered from a human donor with aplastic anemia.

The DNA for the CDR3 is TGCGCCAGCAGTTTCGACAGGGGTATGGCTGGCTACACCTTC. This translates into CASSFDRGMAGYTF. This chain uses TRBV5-1 with TRBJ1-2; 8 bases align to TRBD1. The CDR3 loop spans 14 amino acids. V shed 5 bases, J shed 7 bases, and the junction held 10 bases outside the gene matches. CDR1 and CDR2 (germline): SGHRS, YFSETQ.